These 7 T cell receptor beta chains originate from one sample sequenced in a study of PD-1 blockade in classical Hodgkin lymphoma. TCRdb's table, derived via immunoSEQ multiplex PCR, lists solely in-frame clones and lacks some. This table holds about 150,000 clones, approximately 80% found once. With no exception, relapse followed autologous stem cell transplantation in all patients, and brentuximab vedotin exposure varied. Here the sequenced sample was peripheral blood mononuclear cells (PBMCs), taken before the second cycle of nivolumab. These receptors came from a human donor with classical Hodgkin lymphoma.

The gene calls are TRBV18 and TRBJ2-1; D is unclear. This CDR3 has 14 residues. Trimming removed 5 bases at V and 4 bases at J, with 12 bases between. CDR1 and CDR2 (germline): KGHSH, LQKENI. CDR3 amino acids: CASSGEQIYNEQFF. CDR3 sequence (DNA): TGTGCCAGCTCAGGGGAACAAATATACAATGAGCAGTTCTTC. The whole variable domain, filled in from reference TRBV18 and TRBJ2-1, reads NAGVMQNPRHLVRRRGQEARLRCSPMKGHSHVYWYRQLPEEGLKFMVYLQKENIIDESGMPKERFSAEFPKEGPSILRIQQVVRGDSAAYFCASSGEQIYNEQFFGPGTRLTVL.

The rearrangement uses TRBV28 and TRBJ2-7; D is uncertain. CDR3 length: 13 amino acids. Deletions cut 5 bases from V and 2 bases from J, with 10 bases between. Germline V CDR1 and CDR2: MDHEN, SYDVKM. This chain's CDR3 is CASSLRAPYEQYF. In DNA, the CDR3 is TGTGCCAGCAGTCTCCGGGCCCCCTACGAGCAGTACTTC.

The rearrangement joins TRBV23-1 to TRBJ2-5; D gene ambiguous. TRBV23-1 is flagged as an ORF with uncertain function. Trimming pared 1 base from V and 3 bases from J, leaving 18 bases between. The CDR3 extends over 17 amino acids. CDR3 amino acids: CASSQCRGERLEETQYF. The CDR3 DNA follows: TGCGCCAGCAGTCAATGCCGAGGAGAAAGATTGGAAGAGACCCAGTACTTC.

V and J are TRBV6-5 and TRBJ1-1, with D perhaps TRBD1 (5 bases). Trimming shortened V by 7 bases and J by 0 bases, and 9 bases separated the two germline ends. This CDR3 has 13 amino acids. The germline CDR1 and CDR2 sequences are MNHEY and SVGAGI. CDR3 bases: TGTGCCAGCACTTGGGGGATGAACACTGAAGCTTTCTTT. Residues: CASTWGMNTEAFF.

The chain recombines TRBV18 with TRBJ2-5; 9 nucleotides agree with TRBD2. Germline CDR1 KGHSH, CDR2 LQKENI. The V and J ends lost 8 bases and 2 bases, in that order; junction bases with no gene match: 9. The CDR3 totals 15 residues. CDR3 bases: TGTGCCAGCACGACTAGCGGTACGCATCAAGAGACCCAGTACTTC. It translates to CASTTSGTHQETQYF. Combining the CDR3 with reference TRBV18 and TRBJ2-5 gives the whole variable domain NAGVMQNPRHLVRRRGQEARLRCSPMKGHSHVYWYRQLPEEGLKFMVYLQKENIIDESGMPKERFSAEFPKEGPSILRIQQVVRGDSAAYFCASTTSGTHQETQYFGPGTRLLVL.

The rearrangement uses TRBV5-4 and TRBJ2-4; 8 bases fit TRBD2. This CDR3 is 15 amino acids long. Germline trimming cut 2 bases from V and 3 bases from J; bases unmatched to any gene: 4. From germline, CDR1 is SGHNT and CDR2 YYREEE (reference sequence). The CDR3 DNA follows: TGTGCCAGCAGCTTCGGGGGGGAAGGCAAAAACATTCAGTACTTC. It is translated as CASSFGGEGKNIQYF.

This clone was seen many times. CDR3 loop: CSVGDRTDGYTF. DNA of the CDR3: TGCAGCGTTGGGGACAGAACAGATGGCTACACCTTC. The chain has TRBV29-1 and TRBJ1-2; 7 nucleotides line up with TRBD1. CDR1 and CDR2 from the germline V gene are SQVTM and ANQGSEA. V shed 4 bases, J shed 6 bases, and the junction held 5 bases outside the gene matches. The CDR3 is 12 residues long.